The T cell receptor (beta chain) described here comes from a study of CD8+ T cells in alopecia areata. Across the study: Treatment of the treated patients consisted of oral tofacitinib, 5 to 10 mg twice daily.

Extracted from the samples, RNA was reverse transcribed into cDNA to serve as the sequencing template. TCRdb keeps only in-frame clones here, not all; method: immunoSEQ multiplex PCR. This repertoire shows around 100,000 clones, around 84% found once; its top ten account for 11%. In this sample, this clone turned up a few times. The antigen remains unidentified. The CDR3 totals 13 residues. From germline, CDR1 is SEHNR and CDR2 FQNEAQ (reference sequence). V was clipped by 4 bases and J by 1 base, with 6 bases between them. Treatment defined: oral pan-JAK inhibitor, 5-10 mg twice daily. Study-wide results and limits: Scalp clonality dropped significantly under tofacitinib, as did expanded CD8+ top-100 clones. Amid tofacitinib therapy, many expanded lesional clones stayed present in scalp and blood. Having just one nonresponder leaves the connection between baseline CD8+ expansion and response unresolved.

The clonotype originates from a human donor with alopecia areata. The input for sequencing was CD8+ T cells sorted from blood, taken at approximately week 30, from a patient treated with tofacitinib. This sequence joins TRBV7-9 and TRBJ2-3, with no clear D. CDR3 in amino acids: CASSSDRTDTQYF. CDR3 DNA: TGTGCCAGCAGCTCCGATCGCACAGATACGCAGTATTTT.